The next 21 T cell receptor beta chains were all read from a single sample in a study of T cell clones after liver transplantation. Profiled with immunoSEQ multiplex PCR; TCRdb holds only in-frame clones, not every one. Among 95,000 to 110,000 clones listed, approximately 78% were seen once. The sample consisted of CD4+ T cells from blood, taken before liver transplant. The receptor set was obtained from a human donor who received a liver transplant.

This chain connects TRBV5-1 to TRBJ1-3; D ambiguous. This CDR3 contains 13 residues. V lost 4 bases and J lost 0, with 5 bases in between. Germline lookup yields CDR1 SGHRS and CDR2 YFSETQ. The CDR3 is CASSLFSGNTIYF. CDR3 DNA sequence: TGCGCCAGCAGCCTTTTCTCTGGAAACACCATATATTTT.

The genes are TRBV28 and TRBJ2-7; 13 nucleotides match TRBD2. The CDR3 sequence is 15 residues long. The germline V gene has CDR1 MDHEN and CDR2 SYDVKM. With 5 bases clipped from V and 3 bases from J, the junction kept 4 bases outside the gene matches. The CDR3: CASSRLAGGFYEQYF. CDR3 nucleotide sequence: TGTGCCAGCAGTAGACTAGCGGGAGGTTTCTACGAGCAGTACTTC.

CDR3 protein: CASYTGPHTDTQYF. Written as DNA, the CDR3 is TGCGCCAGCTACACCGGGCCTCACACAGATACGCAGTATTTT. V is TRBV5-1 and J is TRBJ2-3; no firm D call. The CDR3 extends over 14 amino acids. CDR1 SGHRS and CDR2 YFSETQ come from the germline V gene. Deletions cut 7 bases from V and 2 bases from J, with 14 bases between.

The V gene is TRBV18, the J gene TRBJ2-7; 10 nucleotides align to TRBD1. The germline CDR1 and CDR2 sequences are KGHSH and LQKENI. The CDR3 is made up of 14 amino acids. V gave up 3 bases and J gave up 2 bases; unmatched junction bases: 1. The CDR3 DNA follows: TGTGCCAGCTCACCGACAGGGGGCGCCTACGAGCAGTACTTC. Translating it yields CASSPTGGAYEQYF. The full variable domain, its missing parts supplied by reference TRBV18 and TRBJ2-7, is NAGVMQNPRHLVRRRGQEARLRCSPMKGHSHVYWYRQLPEEGLKFMVYLQKENIIDESGMPKERFSAEFPKEGPSILRIQQVVRGDSAAYFCASSPTGGAYEQYFGPGTRLTVT.

The sample holds one count of this clone. The chain combines TRBV19 with TRBJ2-1; D is possibly TRBD2 (7 bases). The CDR3 totals 13 residues. The germline V gene encodes CDR1 LNHDA and CDR2 SQIVND (reference sequence). V lost 4 bases, J lost 7 bases, and 11 bases lay in between. CDR3 protein: CASSRKGGNEQFF. DNA of the CDR3: TGTGCCAGTAGTAGAAAGGGGGGGAATGAGCAGTTCTTC.

The chain recombines TRBV9 with TRBJ2-7; 9 nucleotides align to TRBD1. V lost 0 bases, J lost 6 bases, and 4 bases stayed unmatched. Germline lookup yields CDR1 SGDLS and CDR2 YYNGEE. The CDR3 loop spans 14 amino acids. DNA of the CDR3: TGTGCCAGCAGCGTAGATGCGACAGGGGGCGAGCAGTACTTC. Its translation: CASSVDATGGEQYF.

The chain carries TRBV14 and TRBJ2-1, with D perhaps given as TRBD1 or TRBD2 (5 bases each). CDR1 is SGHDN and CDR2 is FVKESK in the germline V gene. The germline V and J ends were trimmed by 6 bases and 1 base, with 7 bases remaining between them. This CDR3 is 13 amino acids long. As DNA, the CDR3 is TGTGCCAGCAGGGGACCGTCCTACAATGAGCAGTTCTTC. Encoded protein: CASRGPSYNEQFF.

V gene TRBV30 combines with J gene TRBJ1-1; D is unclear. V was trimmed by 4 bases and J by 3 bases, leaving 15 bases between them. CDR3 length: 14 residues. Germline lookup yields CDR1 GTSNPN and CDR2 SVGIG (reference sequence). The chain's CDR3 is CAWTLTREDTEAFF. The CDR3 DNA is TGTGCCTGGACCTTGACTCGGGAGGACACTGAAGCTTTCTTT.

Of note for this clone: The sample carries other DNA sequences with the same CDR3. This rearrangement joins TRBV7-2 to TRBJ2-5; 13 bases are shared with TRBD2. The V gene's germline CDR1 is SGHTA and CDR2 FQGNSA. V gave up 4 bases and J gave up 4 bases; unmatched junction bases: 3. This CDR3 region has 15 residues. CDR3 in amino acids: CASSSLAGGRETQYF. CDR3 DNA: TGTGCCAGCAGCTCACTAGCGGGAGGGCGAGAGACCCAGTACTTC.

The genes are TRBV5-1 and TRBJ2-7; 8 nucleotides line up with TRBD1. Germline loops: CDR1 SGHRS, CDR2 YFSETQ. Trimming removed 5 bases from V and 6 bases from J; junction bases left unmatched: 4. The CDR3 length is 12 residues. In DNA, the CDR3 is TGCGCCAGCAGACAGGGGGGTGGCGAGCAGTACTTC. Translating it yields CASRQGGGEQYF.

The chain couples TRBV19 to TRBJ2-1, with 7 bases identical to TRBD1. This CDR3 contains 15 residues. Germline-derived CDR1 and CDR2 are LNHDA and SQIVND (reference sequence). V dropped 3 bases and J dropped 1; count of bases not matched to a gene: 3. The CDR3 bases are TGTGCCAGTAGTATTGCAGGGGGATCCTACAATGAGCAGTTCTTC. Encoded protein: CASSIAGGSYNEQFF.

This clone came up once. The chain has TRBV5-4 and TRBJ2-1; 8 nucleotides line up with TRBD2. The junction had 13 bases not matched to a gene; V was cut back by 4 bases and J by 1 base. Germline values: CDR1 SGHNT, CDR2 YYREEE (reference sequence). The CDR3 has 18 residues. The CDR3 DNA reads TGTGCCAGCAGCCCCGGGGGAGCGGGGGTGGGGTCCTACAATGAGCAGTTCTTC. Amino acid sequence: CASSPGGAGVGSYNEQFF.

The gene calls are TRBV11-2 and TRBJ2-7, with no clear D. Germline loops: CDR1 SGHAT, CDR2 FQNNGV. The CDR3 sequence is 16 residues long. Trimming took 0 bases from V and 3 from J, leaving 15 bases between them. The CDR3 loop is CASSLERRYGLYEQYF. The CDR3 DNA follows: TGTGCCAGCAGCTTAGAAAGGCGGTACGGCCTCTACGAGCAGTACTTC.

The chain couples TRBV18 to TRBJ1-3; TRBD1 might be the D (6 bases). Trimming removed 6 bases at V and 0 bases at J, with 15 bases between. CDR1 is KGHSH and CDR2 is LQKENI in the germline V gene. This CDR3 has 16 amino acids. In nucleotides, the CDR3 is TGTGCCAGCTCCCCGGCCCAGGGGACCTCTGGAAACACCATATATTTT. Encoded protein: CASSPAQGTSGNTIYF.

The chain carries TRBV6-5 and TRBJ2-7, with TRBD1 matching 8 bases. The J segment lost 4 bases and the V segment lost 6 bases, leaving 11 bases of the junction unmatched. The CDR3 covers 15 residues. Per the germline V gene, CDR1 is MNHEY and CDR2 is SVGAGI. The CDR3 sequence is CASRYTGTGAYEQYF. DNA for the CDR3: TGTGCCAGCAGATATACCGGGACAGGAGCATACGAGCAGTACTTC.

The J gene is TRBJ1-2, the V gene TRBV28; 8 positions match TRBD1. CDR1 and CDR2 from the germline V gene are MDHEN and SYDVKM. Unmatched junction bases numbered 9, after V lost 1 base and J lost 5 bases. CDR3 length: 16 amino acids. The DNA for the CDR3 is TGTGCCAGCAGTTTATCGCGGACAGGGTGGGAGTATGGCTACACCTTC. This codes for CASSLSRTGWEYGYTF.

This sequence joins TRBV7-9 and TRBJ2-3, with D possibly TRBD2 on 5 matching bases. The germline V gene encodes CDR1 SEHNR and CDR2 FQNEAQ (reference sequence). The CDR3 covers 14 residues. Trimming pared 1 base from V and 1 base from J, leaving 6 bases between. In DNA, the CDR3 is TGTGCCAGCAGCTTAGGTAGCGGCACAGATACGCAGTATTTT. Translated, it gives CASSLGSGTDTQYF. Supplemented by reference TRBV7-9 and TRBJ2-3, the full variable domain reads DTGVSQNPRHKITKRGQNVTFRCDPISEHNRLYWYRQTLGQGPEFLTYFQNEAQLEKSRLLSDRFSAERPKGSFSTLEIQRTEQGDSAMYLCASSLGSGTDTQYFGPGTRLTVL.

The sample holds one count of this clone. The chain has TRBV10-3 and TRBJ1-4; 7 nucleotides agree with TRBD1. After removal of 5 bases from V and 7 bases from J, the junction contained 7 bases not matched to a gene. The CDR3 contains 14 residues. Germline CDR1 is ENHRY and CDR2 is SYGVKD. The CDR3 is CAISKGALGEKLFF. Here the CDR3 DNA reads TGTGCCATCAGTAAGGGGGCGTTAGGTGAAAAACTGTTTTTT.

The CDR3, as DNA: TGTGCCAGTAGTATAGAGGCAGGGGGCAGTGCTGAAGCTTTCTTT. It encodes CASSIEAGGSAEAFF. The chain uses TRBV19 and TRBJ1-1, with 8 bases aligning to TRBD1. This CDR3 is built from 15 residues. V shed 0 bases and J 6 bases; nucleotides not matched to a gene: 6. CDR1 is LNHDA, CDR2 SQIVND, per germline (reference sequence).

The chain links TRBV7-9 to TRBJ2-2, with a possible D match to TRBD2 (6 bases). The germline gives CDR1 SEHNR, CDR2 FQNEAQ (reference sequence). V was pared by 3 bases and J by 0 bases, with 8 bases between. CDR3 length equals 15 residues. Here the CDR3 DNA reads TGTGCCAGCAGCTTCGGGACTGCGAACACCGGGGAGCTGTTTTTT. Protein: CASSFGTANTGELFF.

For the CDR3, the DNA is TGTGCCAGCAGTTACACCCCGGACAGGTCCCTGAACACTGAAGCTTTCTTT. Its protein product is CASSYTPDRSLNTEAFF. The chain uses TRBV27 and TRBJ1-1; 7 bases map to TRBD1. Losses at the gene ends were 4 bases for V and 0 bases for J; bases not matched to a gene: 11. This CDR3 is 17 amino acids long. CDR1 and CDR2 from the germline V gene are MNHEY and SMNVEV (reference sequence).